The text below deals with one T cell receptor beta chain. The entry originates in a study of blood T cell repertoires in COVID-19. For the study at large: From T cells, B-cell-depleted T cells, or PBMCs came the material, which was cDNA or gDNA.

CDR1 is LNHDA, CDR2 SQIVND, per germline (reference sequence). CDR3 size: 13 residues. V gave up 5 bases and J gave up 4 bases; unmatched junction bases: 4. TCRdb's copy holds only in-frame clones and misses some; the assay was immunoSEQ multiplex PCR. The table lists some 180,000 clones, roughly nine tenths of them singletons. Specimen: peripheral blood. The chain links TRBV19 to TRBJ2-7; 8 positions agree with TRBD1. This sequence originates from a man between 40 and 49 years old with acute or convalescent COVID-19. For the CDR3, the DNA is TGTGCCAGTAGTGGCAGGGGGCTGTACGAGCAGTACTTC. This gives the protein CASSGRGLYEQYF. Together with reference TRBV19 and TRBJ2-7, the CDR3 gives the full variable domain: DGGITQSPKYLFRKEGQNVTLSCEQNLNHDAMYWYRQDPGQGLRLIYYSQIVNDFQKGDIAEGYSVSREKKESFPLTVTSAQKNPTAFYLCASSGRGLYEQYFGPGTRLTVT.